This passage covers 29 T cell receptor beta chains from one sample sequenced in a study of control samples from healthy donors and cancer patients. The assay was immunoSEQ multiplex PCR, and TCRdb's table has in-frame clones only and misses some. The sample shows some 150,000 clones, 89% of them seen only once. Sample: blood. The receptors were gathered from a man younger than 45 in good health.

V gene TRBV19 combines with J gene TRBJ1-5; no clear D. Trimming took off 3 bases at V and 9 bases at J, with 12 bases between the two ends. Germline-derived CDR1 and CDR2 are LNHDA and SQIVND (reference sequence). This CDR3 contains 13 residues. The CDR3 reads CASSIGSRWPQHF. The CDR3 coding sequence is TGTGCCAGTAGTATTGGCAGCAGGTGGCCCCAGCATTTT.

Here the CDR3 DNA reads TGCGCCAGCAGCCAAGTGGTAGCGGGGACCGACGAGCAGTACTTC. This sequence encodes CASSQVVAGTDEQYF. The chain joins TRBV4-3 to TRBJ2-7; 8 bases fit TRBD2. Per the germline V gene, CDR1 is LGHNA and CDR2 is YSLEER. Trimming cost V 1 base and J 5 bases; bases outside gene matches: 7. The CDR3 totals 15 residues.

This chain joins TRBV24-1 and TRBJ2-3; 13 nucleotides line up with TRBD2. This CDR3 has 17 residues. The germline V gene encodes CDR1 KGHDR and CDR2 SFDVKD. After removal of 3 bases from V and 6 bases from J, the junction contained 8 bases not matched to a gene. DNA for the CDR3: TGTGCCACCAGTGATCCGGGACTAGCGGGGCCCGGGGATACGCAGTATTTT. Its translation: CATSDPGLAGPGDTQYF.

This chain uses TRBV10-3 with TRBJ2-4, with TRBD1 matching over 8 bases. Germline CDR1 ENHRY, CDR2 SYGVKD. V gave up 4 bases and J gave up 2 bases; unmatched junction bases: 13. This CDR3 has 18 amino acids. In DNA, the CDR3 is TGTGCCATCAGTGGACAGGGGCGCGAGCCGAAAACCAAAAACATTCAGTACTTC. Translation gives CAISGQGREPKTKNIQYF.

V is TRBV4-1 and J is TRBJ2-7; D is ambiguous. The CDR3 is made up of 13 amino acids. Between the trimmed V and J ends, which lost 1 base and 6 bases, there was a span of 10 bases. Germline assignment: CDR1 MGHRA and CDR2 YSYEKL. CDR3 region: CASSQVFLGEQYF. As DNA, the CDR3 is TGCGCCAGCAGCCAAGTTTTTCTAGGCGAGCAGTACTTC.

V is TRBV18 and J is TRBJ2-2; D ambiguous. Germline V CDR1 and CDR2: KGHSH, LQKENI. Trimming cost V 0 bases and J 6 bases, with 11 bases left between them. CDR3 length: 15 amino acids. CDR3 region: CASSPPSGPSGELFF. The CDR3 nucleotides are TGTGCCAGCTCACCACCGTCAGGCCCCTCCGGGGAGCTGTTTTTT.

The genes are TRBV21-1 and TRBJ2-2; the D call in the table, TRBD1, was not verified against the DNA. TRBV21-1 is annotated as a pseudogene. This CDR3 is built from 14 residues. As DNA, the CDR3 is TGTGCCAGCAGCAATGGGCAAAACACCGGGGAGCTGTTTTTT. Protein sequence: CASSNGQNTGELFF.

This chain joins TRBV15 and TRBJ2-5; 8 bases fit TRBD1. The junction had 8 bases not matched to a gene; V was cut back by 2 bases and J by 0 bases. The CDR3 runs to 17 residues. In germline, CDR1 is LNHNV, CDR2 YYDKDF (reference sequence). CDR3 nucleotides: TGTGCCACCAGCAGATTCATCCCGGGACAGGACCAAGAGACCCAGTACTTC. It specifies CATSRFIPGQDQETQYF.

The chain employs TRBV6-4 and TRBJ2-1, with D perhaps assigned TRBD1 or TRBD2 (5 bases each). This CDR3 comprises 15 residues. Trimming took 0 bases from V and 6 from J, leaving 12 bases between them. CDR1 and CDR2 (germline): MRHNA, SNTAGT. As DNA, the CDR3 is TGTGCCAGCAGTGACTCGGGGCTAGCTCCCAATGAGCAGTTCTTC. This encodes CASSDSGLAPNEQFF.

The J gene is TRBJ2-1, the V gene TRBV19; 11 nucleotides agree with TRBD1. Germline V gene sequence: CDR1 LNHDA, CDR2 SQIVND (reference sequence). The CDR3 is made up of 16 amino acids. Losses at the gene ends were 4 bases for V and 7 bases for J; bases not matched to a gene: 9. CDR3 protein: CASSSPRTGGFNEQFF. The CDR3 bases are TGTGCCAGTAGTAGTCCCCGGACAGGGGGCTTTAATGAGCAGTTCTTC.

V and J are TRBV19 and TRBJ2-3, with 7 bases lining up with TRBD2. The CDR3 spans 17 residues. Germline lookup yields CDR1 LNHDA and CDR2 SQIVND (reference sequence). With 0 bases clipped from V and 2 bases from J, the junction kept 8 bases outside the gene matches. Here the CDR3 reads CASSIDPSGKFTDTQYF. The CDR3 DNA reads TGTGCCAGTAGTATAGATCCTAGCGGCAAATTCACAGATACGCAGTATTTT.

This sequence joins TRBV28 and TRBJ2-6; D gene unclear. Trimming shortened V by 3 bases and J by 4 bases, and 13 bases separated the two germline ends. This CDR3 has 16 residues. Germline lookup yields CDR1 MDHEN and CDR2 SYDVKM. The CDR3 DNA sequence: TGTGCCAGCAGTTTGCCCCCTCTAGGCGGGGCCAACGTCCTGACTTTC. Its translation: CASSLPPLGGANVLTF.

This clone appeared a few times. The chain's CDR3 is CASSVATGASGGQEQFF. CDR3 DNA: TGTGCCAGCAGCGTAGCTACTGGGGCTAGCGGGGGCCAGGAGCAGTTCTTC. The rearrangement uses TRBV9 and TRBJ2-1; 10 bases map to TRBD2. The CDR3 contains 17 residues. Germline assignment: CDR1 SGDLS and CDR2 YYNGEE. J was trimmed by 10 bases and V by 0 bases; bases with no gene match: 13.

The chain joins TRBV6-2 or TRBV6-3 to TRBJ2-2, with D uncertain. V was clipped by 0 bases and J by 7 bases, with 6 bases between them. The germline CDR1 and CDR2 sequences are MNHEY and SVGEGT. CDR3 length equals 13 residues. The CDR3 reads CASSYSLHGELFF. The CDR3 region has the DNA TGTGCCAGCAGTTACTCGTTGCACGGGGAGCTGTTTTTT.

In nucleotides, the CDR3 is TGTGCCAGCAGCTTACAGCGGGAGTTCATCACCGGGGAGCTGTTTTTT. Encoded protein: CASSLQREFITGELFF. V usage is TRBV7-9 and J usage is TRBJ2-2; 8 bases align to TRBD2. Germline loops: CDR1 SEHNR, CDR2 FQNEAQ (reference sequence). The junction had 6 bases not matched to a gene; V was cut back by 2 bases and J by 4 bases. The CDR3 length is 16 residues. Filled out from reference TRBV7-9 and TRBJ2-2, the complete variable domain reads DTGVSQNPRHKITKRGQNVTFRCDPISEHNRLYWYRQTLGQGPEFLTYFQNEAQLEKSRLLSDRFSAERPKGSFSTLEIQRTEQGDSAMYLCASSLQREFITGELFFGEGSRLTVL.

The chain combines TRBV19 with TRBJ1-1; TRBD1 might be the D (5 bases). The CDR3 spans 19 residues. Trimming pared 0 bases from V and 5 bases from J, leaving 25 bases between. Germline V CDR1 and CDR2: LNHDA, SQIVND (reference sequence). The CDR3 bases are TGTGCCAGTAGTATAGACAACAGTCCGGCAAACACAGGCGGGACTGAAGCTTTCTTT. Residues: CASSIDNSPANTGGTEAFF.

The chain recombines TRBV6-6 with TRBJ2-2; 8 bases agree with TRBD2. V shed 5 bases, J shed 7 bases, and the junction held 15 bases outside the gene matches. Germline CDR1 MNHNY, CDR2 SVGAGI (reference sequence). The CDR3 has 17 residues. CDR3 bases: TGTGCCAGCAGTCATCTGGTTCCCGGGAGGGCCGACGGGGAGCTGTTTTTT. Its translation: CASSHLVPGRADGELFF.

This chain links TRBV12-5 with TRBJ2-3; D is uncertain. V was cut by 5 bases and J by 4 bases, with 10 bases left in between. The CDR3 contains 13 residues. Germline values: CDR1 LGHNT, CDR2 FRNRAP. The CDR3 loop is CASGPGRADTQYF. In DNA form, the CDR3 reads TGTGCTAGTGGTCCCGGTCGGGCAGATACGCAGTATTTT.

The genes are TRBV7-8 and TRBJ1-5, with 7 bases identical to TRBD1. The CDR3 sequence is 17 residues long. Germline CDR1 SGHVS, CDR2 FQNEAQ. V gave up 3 bases and J gave up 0 bases; unmatched junction bases: 8. The chain's CDR3 is CASSLTTGTVSNQPQHF. The CDR3 coding sequence is TGTGCCAGCAGCTTGACCACCGGGACAGTTAGCAATCAGCCCCAGCATTTT.

The chain is built from TRBV6-5 and TRBJ1-5; D is perhaps TRBD1 (5 bases). V lost 6 bases and J 6 bases, leaving 15 bases between the germline ends. There are 14 residues in the CDR3. Germline V CDR1 and CDR2: MNHEY, SVGAGI. In DNA, the CDR3 is TGTGCCAGCAGCCTTATATACGGGGCTCAGCCCCAGCATTTT. This sequence encodes CASSLIYGAQPQHF.

This clone occurred once. The CDR3 sequence is CATSDIKQGAWNLDTQYF. Here the CDR3 DNA reads TGTGCCACCAGTGATATAAAACAGGGGGCTTGGAATCTGGATACGCAGTATTTT. The chain combines TRBV24-1 with TRBJ2-3; 9 positions agree with TRBD1. Trimming removed 3 bases from V and 6 bases from J; junction bases left unmatched: 15. CDR1 KGHDR and CDR2 SFDVKD come from the germline V gene. The CDR3 covers 18 residues.

The chain has TRBV6-2 or TRBV6-3 and TRBJ2-7, with TRBD1 as a possible D gene (6 bases). This CDR3 spans 16 amino acids. Germline V gene data show CDR1 as MNHEY and CDR2 as SVGEGT. Between the trimmed V and J ends, which lost 4 bases and 2 bases, there was a span of 18 bases. The CDR3 DNA sequence: TGTGCCAGCAGTTCCCCCTACAGGGAACCACCCTACGAGCAGTACTTC. As protein: CASSSPYREPPYEQYF.

The J gene is TRBJ2-7, the V gene TRBV6-5; a weak D match, TRBD1 (6 bases). Per the germline V gene, CDR1 is MNHEY and CDR2 is SVGAGI. With 7 bases removed from V and 5 bases from J, the gap between germline ends came to 9 bases. CDR3 length: 11 residues. The CDR3 protein is CASITGHEQYF. The CDR3, as DNA: TGTGCCAGCATCACAGGGCACGAGCAGTACTTC.

The V and J genes are TRBV4-1 and TRBJ2-6, with 7 bases fitting TRBD1. Germline CDR1 is MGHRA and CDR2 is YSYEKL. This CDR3 region has 16 residues. With 4 bases clipped from V and 2 bases from J, the junction kept 5 bases outside the gene matches. The DNA for the CDR3 is TGCGCCAGCAGCCCGGGGACAGACCCTGGGGCCAACGTCCTGACTTTC. Translation: CASSPGTDPGANVLTF.

With respect to this clone: This same CDR3 is encoded by further DNA sequences in the sample. V gene TRBV5-4 combines with J gene TRBJ2-7, with TRBD2 matching 7 bases. The CDR3 length is 14 residues. The V segment lost 0 bases and the J segment 2 bases; nucleotides outside the gene matches: 2. CDR1 and CDR2 (germline): SGHNT, YYREEE (reference sequence). The CDR3 spells CASSLGAGTYEQYF. CDR3 coding DNA: TGTGCCAGCAGCTTGGGAGCGGGGACCTACGAGCAGTACTTC.

This chain links TRBV9 with TRBJ2-5, with 10 positions matching TRBD2. The CDR3 sequence is 16 residues long. Looked up from germline, CDR1 is SGDLS and CDR2 is YYNGEE. After removal of 0 bases from V and 0 bases from J, the junction contained 2 bases not matched to a gene. The CDR3 protein is CASSVGSGGHQETQYF. CDR3 coding DNA: TGTGCCAGCAGCGTAGGTAGCGGGGGGCACCAAGAGACCCAGTACTTC.

The gene calls are TRBV4-2 and TRBJ1-4; perhaps TRBD1 as D (5 bases). Trimming removed 4 bases at V and 6 bases at J, with 24 bases between. Germline CDR1 and CDR2: LGHNA and YNFKEQ. This CDR3 spans 18 amino acids. The CDR3 sequence is CASSPVTPSGRVDEKLFF. The CDR3 DNA reads TGTGCCAGCAGCCCCGTCACACCTAGCGGCAGGGTGGATGAAAAACTGTTTTTT.

The J gene is TRBJ2-2, the V gene TRBV7-9; TRBD1 aligns across 7 bases. The germline V gene has CDR1 SEHNR and CDR2 FQNEAQ (reference sequence). The CDR3 length is 15 residues. Trimming cost V 5 bases and J 1 base; bases outside gene matches: 4. The CDR3 bases are TGTGCCAGCAGCGACCGGACAGGGAACACCGGGGAGCTGTTTTTT. Its translation is CASSDRTGNTGELFF.

The chain recombines TRBV7-3 with TRBJ2-3; 7 bases match TRBD1. Germline V lookup: CDR1 SGHTA, CDR2 FQGTGA. The CDR3 has 14 residues. V dropped 3 bases and J dropped 6; count of bases not matched to a gene: 6. The CDR3 sequence: CASSLGQFSDTQYF. Here the CDR3 DNA reads TGTGCCAGCAGCTTGGGACAGTTCTCGGATACGCAGTATTTT.